The present entry profiles one T cell receptor (beta chain) with its context. As yet, its antigen is unknown. Preparation of the TCRbeta library was carried out with unique molecular identifiers. One entry per CDR3 protein results from TCRdb running MiXCR on the PCR reads. The sample holds more than 300,000 distinct CDR3 sequences, around 15% seen once. V shed 3 bases and J shed 8 bases, with 21 bases lying between them. The CDR3 spans 16 residues. Germline lookup yields CDR1 SGHRS and CDR2 YFSETQ. These data are taken from a study of T-cell reconstitution after alpha-beta-depleted transplantation in children. Study-wide findings and caveats: Newly made T cells mostly supplied T-cell counts and diversity one year after transplant.

Here the sequenced sample was PBMCs, mostly from graft donor cells, taken 360 days after TCRalphabeta/CD19-depleted stem cell transplant. The chain links TRBV5-1 to TRBJ2-1; maybe TRBD2 (7 bases). This TCR was recovered from a male patient under 10 years old who had a stem cell transplant for acute lymphoblastic leukemia, so the T cells may come from the graft donor. The chain's CDR3 is CASSSLTSASGDEQFF. CDR3 bases: TGCGCCAGCAGCTCCCTAACTAGCGCTTCAGGGGATGAGCAGTTCTTC.